The 14 T cell receptor beta chains reported below all come from one sample, sequenced in a study of a mutant IDH1 vaccine in newly diagnosed glioma. Sequencing was performed with immunoSEQ multiplex PCR; in TCRdb, only in-frame clones are kept and a portion is missing. The sample gives about 82,000 clones, around 85% of which show up once; roughly 2% is in the top ten. For these TCRs, the target antigens are not known. Time point in this sample: week 23, last vaccination. Vaccination comprised doses that each held 300 ug of mutant IDH1 20-mer peptide, plus topical imiquimod. The material sequenced was PBMCs, taken from a glioma patient whose treatment included an IDH1 peptide vaccine. These receptors were taken from a man aged 25-45 years with glioma. Some clones in this sample may be carry-over from other donors' samples.

The chain joins TRBV9 to TRBJ1-6, with 8 bases fitting TRBD1. The V gene's germline CDR1 is SGDLS and CDR2 YYNGEE. The CDR3 has 16 amino acids. With 3 bases clipped from V and 9 bases from J, the junction kept 11 bases outside the gene matches. The CDR3, as DNA: TGTGCCAGCAGCGCTAAAGCCGGGACAGGCCCTTCACCCCTCCACTTT. Amino acids: CASSAKAGTGPSPLHF.

The chain joins TRBV7-6 to TRBJ2-2, with TRBD2 matching over 12 bases. The J segment lost 2 bases and the V segment lost 5 bases, leaving 12 bases of the junction unmatched. There are 19 residues in the CDR3. Germline values: CDR1 SGHVS, CDR2 FNYEAQ. CDR3 residues: CASSPRLAGAHSNTGELFF. The CDR3 coding sequence is TGTGCCAGCAGCCCAAGACTAGCGGGGGCTCACTCTAACACCGGGGAGCTGTTTTTT.

The chain employs TRBV28 and TRBJ1-1; unclear D gene. Germline V lookup: CDR1 MDHEN, CDR2 SYDVKM. The CDR3 is 16 residues long. Trimming left V 5 bases short and J 5 bases short, with 21 bases between. The CDR3 DNA sequence: TGTGCCAGCAGTCCGCCGGGCCCCGAGGTAAGGACTGAAGCTTTCTTT. Amino acids: CASSPPGPEVRTEAFF. Looking up the rest from reference TRBV28 and TRBJ1-1 gives the full variable domain: DVKVTQSSRYLVKRTGEKVFLECVQDMDHENMFWYRQDPGLGLRLIYFSYDVKMKEKGDIPEGYSVSREKKERFSLILESASTNQTSMYLCASSPPGPEVRTEAFFGQGTRLTVV.

The gene calls are TRBV4-2 and TRBJ2-5, with TRBD2 matching 8 bases. CDR1 and CDR2 from the germline V gene are LGHNA and YNFKEQ. With 6 bases clipped from V and 5 bases from J, the junction kept 8 bases outside the gene matches. CDR3 size: 14 residues. The CDR3 bases are TGTGCCAGCAGTCCGGGGGGGCCGAAGGAGACCCAGTACTTC. This gives the protein CASSPGGPKETQYF.

The chain uses TRBV4-1 and TRBJ2-7; D is ambiguous. V was pared by 2 bases and J by 2 bases, with 16 bases between. The CDR3 runs 16 residues. The germline gives CDR1 MGHRA, CDR2 YSYEKL. The CDR3 reads CASSQQWTADAYEQYF. In DNA, the CDR3 is TGCGCCAGCAGCCAACAATGGACGGCCGATGCCTACGAGCAGTACTTC.

The chain has TRBV2 and TRBJ2-5; 8 positions agree with TRBD2. Germline lookup yields CDR1 SNHLY and CDR2 FYNNEI. J lost 5 bases, V lost 4 bases, and 9 bases had no gene match. This CDR3 spans 15 amino acids. CDR3 DNA: TGTGCCAGCAGTGGGTCTAGCGGGCGCCCGGAGACCCAGTACTTC. Translating it yields CASSGSSGRPETQYF.

The chain uses TRBV11-3 and TRBJ1-1; D remains ambiguous. In germline, CDR1 is SGHNT, CDR2 YENEEA. V was clipped by 3 bases and J by 5 bases, with 10 bases between them. The CDR3 sequence is 13 residues long. CDR3 DNA sequence: TGTGCCAGCAGCTTCGGGGTGGGAACTGAAGCTTTCTTT. Translating it yields CASSFGVGTEAFF.

This clone came up a few times. The rearrangement joins TRBV30 to TRBJ1-1, with a weak D call TRBD1 (6 bases). V shed 5 bases and J shed 5 bases, with 15 bases lying between them. The CDR3 spans 13 residues. The germline gives CDR1 GTSNPN, CDR2 SVGIG (reference sequence). CDR3 region: CAWEATGRTEAFF. DNA of the CDR3: TGTGCCTGGGAGGCCACAGGGAGGACTGAAGCTTTCTTT.

This clone was observed a handful of times. The V gene is TRBV20-1, the J gene TRBJ1-2; D not certain. The CDR3 sequence is 11 residues long. The V end was cut by 6 bases, the J end by 8 bases, with 13 bases between. Germline V gives CDR1 DFQATT, CDR2 SNEGSKA (reference sequence). CDR3 sequence: CSARTLRGYTF. CDR3 coding DNA: TGCAGTGCGAGGACCCTTAGGGGCTACACCTTC.

The chain recombines TRBV9 with TRBJ2-7, with 10 bases lining up with TRBD1. This CDR3 comprises 15 residues. V lost 4 bases, J lost 6 bases, and 10 bases stayed unmatched. Germline V CDR1 and CDR2: SGDLS, YYNGEE. CDR3 sequence (DNA): TGTGCCAGCAGCCCACGACAGGGGGCATCGGGCGAGCAGTACTTC. This sequence encodes CASSPRQGASGEQYF.

V is TRBV12-2 and J is TRBJ1-5. TRBV12-2 is assigned pseudogene status. CDR3 size: 12 residues. CDR3 residues: CASREGGQPQHF. The CDR3 DNA reads TGTGCAAGCAGGGAGGGGGGACAGCCCCAGCATTTT.

In DNA form, the CDR3 reads TGTGCCAGCAGTTACTCGAAGGGAGCGGGTGGCTACACCTTC. Protein: CASSYSKGAGGYTF. The genes are TRBV6-6 and TRBJ1-2; D gene unclear. The V and J ends lost 0 bases and 7 bases respectively, with 12 bases between them. The CDR3 spans 14 residues. Germline V gene data show CDR1 as MNHNY and CDR2 as SVGAGI (reference sequence).

V gene TRBV28 combines with J gene TRBJ2-7; 8 positions agree with TRBD2. This CDR3 is 14 amino acids long. Germline values: CDR1 MDHEN, CDR2 SYDVKM. J gave up 1 base and V 7 bases, and 6 bases lay outside the gene matches. CDR3 in amino acids: CASKSAGESYEQYF. The DNA for the CDR3 is TGTGCCAGCAAGTCAGCGGGAGAATCCTACGAGCAGTACTTC.

The V call is TRBV7-2, the J call TRBJ1-1, with TRBD1 as a possible D gene (6 bases). The CDR3 covers 15 residues. Between the trimmed V and J ends, which lost 5 bases and 7 bases, there was a span of 20 bases. In germline, CDR1 is SGHTA, CDR2 FQGNSA. As DNA, the CDR3 is TGTGCCAGCAGCCCGTGGGGGGCCGGCGGGATTGAAGCTTTCTTT. Its translation is CASSPWGAGGIEAFF.